This T cell receptor (beta chain) is from a study of T cell repertoires in cytomegalovirus infection. Study background: From public TCR beta signatures came an indication of both CMV infection and matching HLA type. Broader study findings: Accumulated public TCR beta family frequency recognized individuals carrying CMV together with the relevant HLA.

This clonotype was counted only a few times. Its antigen is currently unknown. TCRdb re-analysed the reads in MiXCR, keeping a single row per CDR3 protein. The sample includes around 800,000 distinct CDR3 sequences, approximately 30% of them seen just once. The J segment lost 5 bases and the V segment lost 1 base, leaving 7 bases of the junction unmatched. The germline V gene has CDR1 SGHVS and CDR2 FNYEAQ. The CDR3 runs to 15 residues. The receptor's source is a human donor in good health (CMV status not recorded). Some clones in this sample may be carry-over from other donors' samples. This specimen consisted of cultured CD8+ T cells from PBMCs, obtained from culture after CMV antigen stimulation. The gene calls are TRBV7-6 and TRBJ1-2; 7 bases align to TRBD1. As DNA, the CDR3 is TGTGCCAGCAGCTTAGTATTTCCAGGGGGTTATGGCTACACCTTC. Protein product: CASSLVFPGGYGYTF.